Listed below are T cell receptor beta chains from one sample, sequenced in a study of T-cell reconstitution after alpha-beta-depleted transplantation in children. MiXCR was run by TCRdb on the PCR reads, yielding one entry per CDR3 protein. The profile shows about 260,000 distinct CDR3 sequences, 6.5% to 9% of them singletons. The sample here was PBMCs, mostly from graft donor cells, taken 180 days after TCRalphabeta/CD19-depleted stem cell transplant. Receptors originate from a male patient younger than 18 who had a stem cell transplant for acute lymphoblastic leukemia, so the T cells may come from the graft donor. Each CDR3 is given with its conserved first and last residue. D genes are given only for firm matches. Where a row states a size, it is once, few, many or the class of an expanded clone; other rows omit it.

J,D,V,size,DNA,CDR3
TRBJ1-1,.,TRBV9,many,TGTGCCAGCAGCGTAGGCAGGAACACTGAAGCTTTCTTT,CASSVGRNTEAFF
TRBJ1-4,TRBD1,TRBV3-1,.,TGTGCCAGCAGCCGACCCGGGACAGGAGGCGAAAAACTGTTTTTT,CASSRPGTGGEKLFF
TRBJ2-1,.,TRBV20-1,many,TGCAGTGCTAGGGTTGAGCGAACCTACAATGAGCAGTTCTTC,CSARVERTYNEQFF
TRBJ2-1,.,TRBV12-3/TRBV12-4,many,TGTGCCAGCAGGCAAACGAGCGGCGCAGAGCAGTTCTTC,CASRQTSGAEQFF
TRBJ1-1,TRBD1,TRBV28,many,TGTGCCAGCAGTTTATGGGTGACAGGGGGCGGGGGCACTGAAGCTTTCTTT,CASSLWVTGGGGTEAFF
TRBJ2-2,.,TRBV5-1,many,TGCGCCAGCAGCAACCCTGAATGGCGACATGCGAACACCGGGGAGCTGTTTTTT,CASSNPEWRHANTGELFF
TRBJ1-1,.,TRBV6-5,many,TGTGCCAGCAGTCACCCCTCAGGGCCCTTGAACACTGAAGCTTTCTTT,CASSHPSGPLNTEAFF
TRBJ2-5,.,TRBV20-1,many,TGCAGTGCGCCGACAGGGAGGCAAGAGACCCAGTACTTC,CSAPTGRQETQYF
TRBJ2-1,.,TRBV18,many,TGTGCCAGCTCACCCATTCAGGGCAAGGGGTACAATGAGCAGTTCTTC,CASSPIQGKGYNEQFF
TRBJ2-7,TRBD2,TRBV9,many,TGTGCCAGCAGCGTGGGTAGCGGGAGGTACACCTACGAGCAGTACTTC,CASSVGSGRYTYEQYF
TRBJ1-5,.,TRBV20-1,few,TGCAGTGCTAACAGGGCTAATCAGCCCCAGCATTTT,CSANRANQPQHF
TRBJ1-1,TRBD1,TRBV7-6,many,TGTGCCAGCAGCTTTCAGGGGGGCCTAGGCGAAGCTTTCTTT,CASSFQGGLGEAFF
TRBJ2-1,.,TRBV7-2,many,TGTGCCAGCAGCTTAGCGGGGATCAATGAGCAGTTCTTC,CASSLAGINEQFF
TRBJ2-7,.,TRBV29-1,many,TGCAGCGTTTTATGGGGGACCCACGAGCAGTACTTC,CSVLWGTHEQYF
TRBJ2-7,.,TRBV25-1,few,TGTGCCAGCAGTGTACCCAAAGGAGATCCGCTTAACTACGAGCAGTACTTC,CASSVPKGDPLNYEQYF
TRBJ2-1,.,TRBV5-4,.,TGTGCCAGCGGGCGGGTCTTGGGGGGCTCCTACAATGAGCAGTTCTTC,CASGRVLGGSYNEQFF
TRBJ2-5,TRBD1,TRBV4-1,many,TGCGCCAGCAGCCAAGAAGGCAGGGGGTCAGAGACCCAGTACTTC,CASSQEGRGSETQYF
TRBJ1-1,.,TRBV6-5,many,TGTGCCAGCAGTTCTCGGACATCGAACACTGAAGCTTTCTTT,CASSSRTSNTEAFF
TRBJ2-1,TRBD1,TRBV7-9,many,TGTGCCAGCAGCTTAAAACAGACAGGGGCGGGTAATGAGCAGTTCTTC,CASSLKQTGAGNEQFF
TRBJ1-1,TRBD1,TRBV18,many,TGTGCCAGCGACCCTAGGGGGACAGGGGATTTAGCTTTCTTT,CASDPRGTGDLAFF